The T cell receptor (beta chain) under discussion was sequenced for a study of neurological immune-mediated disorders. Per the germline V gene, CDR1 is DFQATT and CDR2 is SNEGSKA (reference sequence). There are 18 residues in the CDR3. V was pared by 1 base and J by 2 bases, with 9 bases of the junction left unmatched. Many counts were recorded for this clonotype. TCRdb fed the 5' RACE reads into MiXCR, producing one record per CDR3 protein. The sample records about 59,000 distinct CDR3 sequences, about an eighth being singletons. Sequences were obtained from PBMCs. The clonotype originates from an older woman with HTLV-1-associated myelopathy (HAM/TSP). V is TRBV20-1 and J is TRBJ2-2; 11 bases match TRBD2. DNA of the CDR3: TGCAGTGCTAGAGTATATTCCGGGACTAGCGGTAACACCGGGGAGCTGTTTTTT. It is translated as CSARVYSGTSGNTGELFF.